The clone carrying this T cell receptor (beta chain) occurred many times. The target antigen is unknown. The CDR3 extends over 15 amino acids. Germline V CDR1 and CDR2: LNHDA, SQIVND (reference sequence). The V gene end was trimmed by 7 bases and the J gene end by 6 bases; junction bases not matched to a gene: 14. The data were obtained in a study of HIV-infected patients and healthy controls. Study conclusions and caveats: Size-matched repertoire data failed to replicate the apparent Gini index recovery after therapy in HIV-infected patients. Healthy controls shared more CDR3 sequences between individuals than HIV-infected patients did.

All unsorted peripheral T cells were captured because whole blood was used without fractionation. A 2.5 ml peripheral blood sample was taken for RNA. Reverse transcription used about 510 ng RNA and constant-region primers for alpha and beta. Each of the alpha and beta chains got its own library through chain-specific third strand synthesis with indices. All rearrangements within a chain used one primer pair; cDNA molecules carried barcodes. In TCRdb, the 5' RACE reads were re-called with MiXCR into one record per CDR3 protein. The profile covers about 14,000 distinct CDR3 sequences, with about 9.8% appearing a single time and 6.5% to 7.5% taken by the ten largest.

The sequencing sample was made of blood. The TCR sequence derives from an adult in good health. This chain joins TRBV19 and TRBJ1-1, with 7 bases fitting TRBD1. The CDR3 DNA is TGTGCCAGTATAAAGTCCGTAGGGGGCAACCCTGAAGCTTTCTTT. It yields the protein CASIKSVGGNPEAFF.